Listed here is a single TCR beta chain. The data are from a study of blood T cell repertoires in COVID-19. The overall study: Cohort 3 donors counted as recovered after two negative PCRs, clearance, or resolved symptoms. The origin of the acute and convalescent COVID-19 samples was the United States, Italy and Spain.

As processed by the authors: How many nucleated cells were present was estimated from reference gene primer amplification. Profiled with immunoSEQ multiplex PCR; TCRdb holds only in-frame clones, not every one. The DNA gave D and trimming, while V, J and clone size come from that table. This table has roughly 340,000 clones, around 87% appearing once. Participant-given clinical history determined each cohort assignment. This CDR3 spans 16 amino acids. V lost 4 bases, J lost 4 bases, and 18 bases lay in between. Germline lookup yields CDR1 SGHRS and CDR2 YFSETQ. This chain uses TRBV5-1 with TRBJ2-1, with D maybe TRBD1 (6 bases). The sequencing input was PBMCs or T cells enriched from blood (not recorded which). This sequence was found in a man between 40 and 49 years old in a cohort exposed to, infected with or recovered from COVID-19 (not recorded which). Here the CDR3 DNA reads TGCGCCAGCAGCACCTCGCCGGGACACACTTACAATGAGCAGTTCTTC. It yields the protein CASSTSPGHTYNEQFF. Complete variable domain (other parts from reference TRBV5-1 and TRBJ2-1): KAGVTQTPRYLIKTRGQQVTLSCSPISGHRSVSWYQQTPGQGLQFLFEYFSETQRNKGNFPGRFSGRQFSNSRSEMNVSTLELGDSALYLCASSTSPGHTYNEQFFGPGTRLTVL.